Listed here is a single TCR beta chain. Antigen: not known. The germline V gene encodes CDR1 MNHEY and CDR2 SVGAGI. J lost 7 bases, V lost 6 bases, and 8 bases had no gene match. CDR3 length: 13 residues. This specimen comes from a study of cytomegalovirus exposure and HLA in healthy donors. Study-level findings and limits: Prediction of most subjects' HLA-A and HLA-B alleles by TCR beta sequences was reportedly accurate. An Asian-associated ancestry cluster reportedly showed fewer N-insertions than the approximately 650-donor mean in a later analysis. Some TCR beta chains (about 180 of them) were listed as cytomegalovirus-associated. Reports credit the classifier with highly specific, highly sensitive diagnosis of cytomegalovirus status.

Both 60 Vbeta primers and 13 Jbeta primers went into the PCR. Profiled with immunoSEQ multiplex PCR; TCRdb holds only in-frame clones, not every one. This table has some 150,000 clones, 65% to 85% appearing once. The receptor's source is a woman in her thirties or forties in good health and CMV-seropositive. V usage is TRBV6-5 and J usage is TRBJ1-1, with 7 positions matching TRBD1. The source material was PBMCs. The CDR3 here is CASRVDRALEAFF. The CDR3 DNA sequence: TGTGCCAGCAGAGTAGACAGGGCCCTTGAAGCTTTCTTT.